The rows below give T cell receptor beta chains drawn from one sample of a study of T cell repertoires in aging, cancer and after chemotherapy. MiXCR, run by TCRdb on the multiplex PCR reads, gives a single entry per CDR3 protein. The sample shows about 2,300 distinct CDR3 sequences, roughly 24% of them seen only once. Sequencing was done on a sample of blood. These TCRs come from a human donor with a solid tumor. Both conserved end residues are trimmed from each CDR3.

V gene,J gene,CDR3 protein
TRBV20-1,TRBJ1-3,SARDQRSSGNTIY
TRBV7-6,TRBJ2-1,ASSLGLAYNEQF
TRBV20-1,TRBJ2-3,SARVDRTDTQY
TRBV20-1,TRBJ2-7,SAAGLEQY
TRBV5-1,TRBJ1-2,ASSLDGKTNYGYT
TRBV29-1,TRBJ2-2,SVRTGGRRELF
TRBV5-4,TRBJ1-3,ASSLVSGTQASGNTIY
TRBV5-1,TRBJ1-1,ASSLEGLNTEAF
TRBV6-4,TRBJ1-5,ASREQVRRNQPQH
TRBV28,TRBJ2-7,ASSIISGTMYEQY